Below are 12 T cell receptor beta chains sequenced from a single sample in a study of cytomegalovirus exposure and HLA in healthy donors (TCRdb year 2017). Library preparation employed the immunoSEQ multiplex PCR assay. A mixture of 60 forward primers for TCR Vbeta segments and 13 reverse primers for TCR Jbeta segments was used in the multiplex PCR. The table was pulled from immuneACCESS by TCRdb, which kept in-frame rearrangements only. Such tables lose some clones; where checked, under half of the loss comes from unresolved V genes, and the rest has no known cause. Recorded for this sample are around 250,000 clones; about 80% of them occurred a single time. The ten largest clones represent approximately 8.4% of the sample. Sequencing input: PBMCs. The receptors originated from a woman in her sixties or seventies in good health and CMV-seropositive.

This clone was observed a single time. The J gene is TRBJ2-2, the V gene TRBV10-1; perhaps TRBD1 as D (6 bases). The germline V and J ends were trimmed by 4 bases and 3 bases, with 24 bases remaining between them. The V gene's germline CDR1 is WNHNN and CDR2 SYGVQD (reference sequence). This CDR3 region has 19 residues. As DNA, the CDR3 is TGCGCCAGCAGTGTCGACCAAACCTCGGCAGGGGACGACACCGGGGAGCTGTTTTTT. As protein: CASSVDQTSAGDDTGELFF.

This clone was observed a handful of times. The DNA of the CDR3 is TGCGCCAGCAGCCAGGAAGGGACAGGAGCCGGGGAGCTGTTTTTT. Translated, it gives CASSQEGTGAGELFF. V is TRBV4-1 and J is TRBJ2-2, with 8 bases that match TRBD1. This CDR3 is built from 15 residues. Per the germline V gene, CDR1 is MGHRA and CDR2 is YSYEKL. Trimming took 3 bases from V and 6 from J; bases not matched to a gene: 6.

The chain has TRBV6-6 and TRBJ1-1; D call uncertain. The CDR3 sequence is 14 residues long. V dropped 2 bases and J dropped 1 base, with 8 bases sitting between them. Germline CDR1 MNHNY, CDR2 SVGAGI (reference sequence). As DNA, the CDR3 is TGTGCCAGCAGTTACACTTCCTCGAACACTGAAGCTTTCTTT. Protein product: CASSYTSSNTEAFF.

This clone occurred a few times. The chain is built from TRBV28 and TRBJ1-1; D gene uncertain. The V gene lost 10 bases and the J gene lost 7 bases, with 10 bases spanning the gap. Per germline, CDR1 MDHEN and CDR2 SYDVKM. This CDR3 has 10 residues. The CDR3: CAIRVGEAFF. The CDR3 DNA sequence: TGTGCCATCCGAGTCGGTGAAGCTTTCTTT.

The chain links TRBV5-5 to TRBJ1-5, with 9 bases fitting TRBD1. CDR1 SGHKS and CDR2 YYEKEE come from the germline V gene (reference sequence). Trimming at V came to 4 bases and at J to 5 bases, leaving 4 bases not matched to a gene. CDR3 length: 14 residues. The CDR3 here is CASSPDRGDQPQHF. As DNA, the CDR3 is TGTGCCAGCAGCCCTGACAGGGGGGATCAGCCCCAGCATTTT.

The genes are TRBV29-1 and TRBJ2-7, with a weak D call TRBD2 (5 bases). V lost 2 bases and J 3 bases, leaving 14 bases between the germline ends. This CDR3 comprises 14 residues. The V gene's germline CDR1 is SQVTM and CDR2 ANQGSEA. The CDR3, as DNA: TGCAGCGTTGAAAGTACCAGTCGGGGCTACGAGCAGTACTTC. Its translation: CSVESTSRGYEQYF.

The J gene is TRBJ2-5, the V gene TRBV11-3; 7 bases are a match to TRBD1. The CDR3 runs to 16 residues. Germline values: CDR1 SGHNT, CDR2 YENEEA. V shed 4 bases, J shed 3 bases, and the junction held 11 bases outside the gene matches. CDR3 amino acids: CASSSKLRTGEETQYF. DNA for the CDR3: TGTGCCAGCAGCTCGAAACTTCGGACAGGTGAAGAGACCCAGTACTTC.

Only one count was recorded for this clone. The chain has TRBV6-5 and TRBJ1-2; TRBD1 matches at 7 bases. This CDR3 is 12 amino acids long. Germline assignment: CDR1 MNHEY and CDR2 SVGAGI. V lost 6 bases, J lost 8 bases, and 6 bases stayed unmatched. In DNA, the CDR3 is TGTGCCAGCAGCGACAGGGTTGAAGGCTACACCTTC. This gives the protein CASSDRVEGYTF.

This chain joins TRBV5-4 and TRBJ2-2; 9 bases line up with TRBD2. V lost 5 bases and J lost 8; bases outside the gene matches: 1. The CDR3 is 12 amino acids. The germline CDR1 and CDR2 sequences are SGHNT and YYREEE (reference sequence). Here the CDR3 reads CASSSGSGELFF. CDR3 DNA sequence: TGTGCCAGCAGTAGCGGGAGTGGGGAGCTGTTTTTT. The full variable domain, rest sourced from reference TRBV5-4 and TRBJ2-2, is ETGVTQSPTHLIKTRGQQVTLRCSSQSGHNTVSWYQQALGQGPQFIFQYYREEENGRGNFPPRFSGLQFPNYSSELNVNALELDDSALYLCASSSGSGELFFGEGSRLTVL.

The chain couples TRBV27 to TRBJ2-5; tentative D call: TRBD2 (7 bases). V dropped 7 bases and J dropped 4 bases, with 16 bases sitting between them. This CDR3 region has 14 residues. Germline V CDR1 and CDR2: MNHEY, SMNVEV (reference sequence). The CDR3: CASTPAGALETQYF. The CDR3 coding sequence is TGTGCCAGCACCCCCGCGGGGGCCTTAGAGACCCAGTACTTC.

The chain has TRBV19 and TRBJ1-1, with TRBD1 matching over 12 bases. The germline CDR1 and CDR2 sequences are LNHDA and SQIVND (reference sequence). The CDR3 covers 14 residues. The trim removed 4 bases at V and 11 bases at J, leaving 8 bases unmatched. This CDR3 reads CASSTGTGGSGAFF. The CDR3 region has the DNA TGTGCCAGTAGTACCGGGACAGGGGGCTCCGGGGCTTTCTTT.

This clone was found once. The J gene is TRBJ1-3, the V gene TRBV14, with 8 bases matching TRBD1. Germline CDR1 reads SGHDN; CDR2 reads FVKESK. The trim removed 4 bases at V and 2 bases at J, leaving 7 bases unmatched. This CDR3 is 16 amino acids long. The CDR3 spells CASSRQGRFAGNTIYF. The CDR3 DNA reads as TGTGCCAGCAGCCGACAGGGGAGGTTCGCTGGAAACACCATATATTTT.